Below, one T cell receptor beta chain is given with its context. No antigen is known for it. These data originate in a study of T cell repertoires in cytomegalovirus infection. The wider study: Matching HLA type and CMV infection were both indicated by public TCR beta signatures. Broader study findings: Cumulative public TCR beta family frequency identified CMV carriers with the relevant HLA. Across the ex vivo response, the dominant clonotypes were HLA-C-restricted CMV-specific TCR beta clonotypes.

TCRdb processed the reads anew with MiXCR; each CDR3 protein has one entry. The sample has roughly 180,000 distinct CDR3 sequences; approximately 30% are singletons. The CDR3 spans 10 residues. Trimming removed 5 bases from V and 7 bases from J, with 6 bases in between. Germline CDR1 is SQVTM and CDR2 is ANQGSEA. The TCR comes from a human donor in good health (CMV status not recorded). Some clones in this sample may be carry-over from other donors' samples. Sequencing was performed on PBMCs. The chain combines TRBV29-1 with TRBJ2-1; no firm D call. The CDR3 reads CSVLGNEQFF. Here the CDR3 DNA reads TGCAGCGTTTTAGGAAATGAGCAGTTCTTC.